These T cell receptor beta chains were read from a single sample in a study of T cells in Graves' hyperthyroidism and ophthalmopathy. One entry per CDR3 protein, called by TCRdb with MiXCR from the multiplex PCR reads. The repertoire holds hundreds of thousands of distinct CDR3 sequences, with around 20% as singletons. The source material was blood. The receptor source for this set is a woman in her forties or fifties with Graves' hyperthyroidism that later progressed to Graves' ophthalmopathy. CDR3s include the opening cysteine and the closing phenylalanine or tryptophan. The D gene is left open where the match is weak. The size entry is marked missing in some rows and otherwise reads once, few, many or a size class.

V gene	D gene	clone size	J gene	CDR3 DNA	CDR3 protein
TRBV3-1	.	many	TRBJ1-2	TGTGCCAGCAGCCCCGGAGCAGGGATCTATGGCTACACCTTC	CASSPGAGIYGYTF
TRBV7-9	.	many	TRBJ2-5	TGTGCCAGCAGCTTAGAAGGTGGTCGGGCCGAGACCCAGTACTTC	CASSLEGGRAETQYF
TRBV7-9	.	many	TRBJ2-1	TGTGCCAGCAGCTTTGGGATTGGCGGGGGCGATGAGCAGTTCTTC	CASSFGIGGGDEQFF
TRBV27	TRBD1	many	TRBJ1-5	TGTGCCAGCAGTTCCGGGACAGAAGGCAATCAGCCCCAGCATTTT	CASSSGTEGNQPQHF
TRBV12-3/TRBV12-4	TRBD2	few	TRBJ2-1	TGTGCCAGCAGTTTTACTAGCGGGGGGGCCAGGGGGCAGTTCTTC	CASSFTSGGARGQFF
TRBV11-3	.	many	TRBJ2-1	TGTGCCAGCAGCTTAGCGACAGTCGGTGAGCAGTTCTTC	CASSLATVGEQFF
TRBV11-2	.	.	TRBJ2-2	TGTGCCAGCAGCTTAGAAGGGTACAGCGGGGAGCTGTTTTTT	CASSLEGYSGELFF
TRBV11-2	.	.	TRBJ2-5	TGTGCCAGCAGGGAATACAGGGTTTCAGAGACCCAGTACTTC	CASREYRVSETQYF
TRBV12-3/TRBV12-4	.	.	TRBJ1-2	TGTGCCAGCAGTCTACAGGGCCCTAACTATGGCTACACCTTC	CASSLQGPNYGYTF
TRBV2	TRBD1	.	TRBJ2-5	TGTGCCAGCGGGGTGGGACAGGGGGCGAATCCGTACCAAGAGACCCAGTACTTC	CASGVGQGANPYQETQYF
TRBV27	.	many	TRBJ2-1	TGTGCCAGCAGTTTAGCGCAGAGAAATGAGCAGTTCTTC	CASSLAQRNEQFF
TRBV4-1	TRBD2	.	TRBJ2-1	TGCGCCAGCAGCCAAGTTAGCGGGGGAGGTGAGCAGTTCTTC	CASSQVSGGGEQFF
TRBV5-1	.	many	TRBJ2-7	TGCGCCAGCAGCTTGGGGGACAACATCATCTCCTACGAGCAGTACTTC	CASSLGDNIISYEQYF
TRBV10-3	.	many	TRBJ2-5	TGTGCCATCACAGGGGACCAAGAGACCCAGTACTTC	CAITGDQETQYF
TRBV2	TRBD1	.	TRBJ1-3	TGTGCCAGCAGTGAGGTCAGGGGGATCTCTGGAAACACCATATATTTT	CASSEVRGISGNTIYF
TRBV11-1	.	few	TRBJ1-1	TGTGCCAGCAGTAGCGGGGAGCCAGGGGTATACACTGAAGCTTTCTTT	CASSSGEPGVYTEAFF
TRBV3-1	TRBD2	.	TRBJ2-1	TGTGCCAGCAGCCCACCCGGGAGGTCGGGGTACAATGAGCAGTTCTTC	CASSPPGRSGYNEQFF
TRBV28	.	.	TRBJ1-1	TGTGCCAGCAGTTTTATGCCGTCGAGCACTGAAGCTTTCTTT	CASSFMPSSTEAFF
TRBV27	TRBD1	.	TRBJ1-4	TGTGCCAGACGAGGGGGCCGTAATGAAAAACTGTTTTTT	CARRGGRNEKLFF
TRBV5-1	TRBD1	few	TRBJ1-6	TGCGCCAGCAGATACGAACAGGGGACGGGGAATTCACCCCTCCACTTT	CASRYEQGTGNSPLHF
TRBV27	TRBD1	.	TRBJ2-2	TGTGCCAGCAGTTTATCGTGGGACAGGGCCGAAGCGGGCGGGGAGCTGTTTTTT	CASSLSWDRAEAGGELFF
TRBV3-1	.	many	TRBJ1-1	TGTGCCAGCAGCCCAGCGAGGCTCCTGAACACTGAAGCTTTCTTT	CASSPARLLNTEAFF
TRBV7-6	TRBD1	.	TRBJ2-5	TGTGCCAGCAGCCCGGGGACAGAATACCAAGAGACCCAGTACTTC	CASSPGTEYQETQYF
TRBV2	TRBD1	many	TRBJ2-1	TGTGCCAGCACCCCAGACAGGGGTATGAACAATGAGCAGTTCTTC	CASTPDRGMNNEQFF
TRBV2	TRBD1	few	TRBJ2-7	TGTGCCAGCAGTGAGACAGGGAGAGCCTACGAGCAGTACTTC	CASSETGRAYEQYF
TRBV24-1	TRBD1	many	TRBJ2-2	TGTGCCACCAGTGATCCCCGACAGGGGACGAACACCGGGGAGCTGTTTTTT	CATSDPRQGTNTGELFF
TRBV6-1	TRBD2	few	TRBJ2-3	TGTGCCAGCAGGTATTCTAGCGGGATGGATACGCAGTATTTT	CASRYSSGMDTQYF
TRBV7-9	.	.	TRBJ1-3	TGTGCCAGCAGCACCACGGGCTTCTCTGGAAACACCATATATTTT	CASSTTGFSGNTIYF
TRBV10-3	.	.	TRBJ1-2	TGTGCCATCACCATGGACAGAGCGGGGGCTTATGGCTACACCTTC	CAITMDRAGAYGYTF
TRBV6-1	.	.	TRBJ1-5	TGTGCCAGCAGGCACGGGGGCGGACAGATCAATCAGCCCCAGCATTTT	CASRHGGGQINQPQHF
TRBV20-1	.	few	TRBJ1-6	TGCAGTGCTAGCGGTTCGGCGCAGCTCATAAATTCACCCCTCCACTTT	CSASGSAQLINSPLHF
TRBV7-7	.	.	TRBJ2-3	TGTGCTAGCAGCCCAACGTTGGGCAGGGAGGCAGATACGCAGTATTTT	CASSPTLGREADTQYF
TRBV7-9	.	.	TRBJ1-2	TGTGCCAGCAGCTCTATGGATACTGCTAACTATGGCTACACCTTC	CASSSMDTANYGYTF
TRBV6-1	TRBD1	many	TRBJ2-5	TGTGCCAGCAGTACTGGGGGAGACAGGGGACCTGCTCCGTACCAAGAGACCCAGTACTTC	CASSTGGDRGPAPYQETQYF
TRBV5-1	TRBD1	many	TRBJ1-1	TGCGCCAGCAGCAGCGGACAGGGGGCTAACACTGAAGCTTTCTTT	CASSSGQGANTEAFF
TRBV3-1	.	many	TRBJ2-2	TGTGCCAGCAGCAGACAGTACACCGGGGAGCTGTTTTTT	CASSRQYTGELFF